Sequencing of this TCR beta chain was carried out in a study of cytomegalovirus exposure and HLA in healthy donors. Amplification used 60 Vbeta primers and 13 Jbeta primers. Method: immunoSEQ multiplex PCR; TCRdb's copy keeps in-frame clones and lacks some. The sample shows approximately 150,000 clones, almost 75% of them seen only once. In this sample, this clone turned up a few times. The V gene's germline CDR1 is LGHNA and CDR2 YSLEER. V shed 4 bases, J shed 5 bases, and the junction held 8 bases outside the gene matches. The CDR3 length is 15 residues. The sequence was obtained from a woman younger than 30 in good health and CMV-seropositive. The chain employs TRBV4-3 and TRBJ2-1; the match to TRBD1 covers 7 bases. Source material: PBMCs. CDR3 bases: TGCGCCAGCAGCCGAGAGACAGGGAGCAACAATGAGCAGTTCTTC. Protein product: CASSRETGSNNEQFF.